The rows below give T cell receptor beta chains drawn from one sample of a study of blood T cell repertoires in COVID-19. Profiled with immunoSEQ multiplex PCR; TCRdb holds only in-frame clones, not every one. The table has approximately 360,000 clones, roughly 80% seen once. Sequencing was performed on PBMCs or T cells enriched from blood (not recorded which). Receptors originate from a woman in her forties or fifties who had recovered from COVID-19. Both conserved end residues are part of each CDR3. The order of the fields is clone size, CDR3 length, V gene, J gene, D gene, CDR3 protein, CDR3 DNA. D genes are given only for firm matches. Expanded clones are given a class, and other clones once, few, many or no size at all.

once,16,TRBV15,TRBJ1-5,NA,CATSRDRGTENQPQHF,TGTGCCACCAGCAGAGATCGCGGGACCGAGAATCAGCCCCAGCATTTT
NA,15,TRBV5-8,TRBJ1-2,TRBD1,CASSLLRGHDYGYTF,TGTGCCAGCAGCTTACTCAGGGGGCACGACTATGGCTACACCTTC
few,16,TRBV5-5,TRBJ1-5,TRBD1,CASSLGATGGNQPQHF,TGTGCCAGCAGCTTGGGCGCGACAGGGGGCAATCAGCCCCAGCATTTT
NA,13,TRBV28,TRBJ1-5,TRBD1,CASRSTGDQPQHF,TGTGCCAGCAGGTCGACAGGGGATCAGCCCCAGCATTTT
NA,16,TRBV11-3,TRBJ2-7,NA,CASSLVWGTGSYEQYF,TGTGCCAGCAGCTTAGTTTGGGGGACTGGATCGTACGAGCAGTACTTC
few,13,TRBV29-1,TRBJ2-5,NA,CSASHKQGETQYF,TGCAGCGCTTCACACAAACAGGGAGAGACCCAGTACTTC
once,15,TRBV11-3,TRBJ2-5,TRBD1,CASSIGQGRQETQYF,TGTGCCAGCAGCATAGGACAGGGTCGGCAAGAGACCCAGTACTTC
NA,14,TRBV27,TRBJ2-2,TRBD1,CASSPRQGLGELFF,TGTGCCAGCAGTCCCCGACAGGGGCTCGGGGAGCTGTTTTTT
few,13,TRBV14,TRBJ2-3,NA,CASSQASADTQYF,TGTGCCAGCAGCCAAGCTAGCGCCGATACGCAGTATTTT
NA,18,TRBV23-1,TRBJ1-5,NA,CASSLFQGRFYSNQPQHF,TGCGCCAGCAGTCTCTTCCAAGGCAGGTTTTATAGCAATCAGCCCCAGCATTTT
NA,12,TRBV5-1,TRBJ1-1,NA,CASSSTYTEAFF,TGCGCCAGCAGCAGTACATACACTGAAGCTTTCTTT
NA,13,TRBV29-1,TRBJ1-1,NA,CSVDRGTHYEAFF,TGCAGCGTTGACCGGGGTACTCATTATGAAGCTTTCTTT
once,13,TRBV19,TRBJ1-1,TRBD1,CASGLTGRTEAFF,TGTGCCAGTGGACTGACAGGGAGGACTGAAGCTTTCTTT
NA,14,TRBV30,TRBJ1-1,NA,CAWSQAGLGTEAFF,TGTGCCTGGAGTCAGGCGGGTTTGGGCACTGAAGCTTTCTTT
NA,12,TRBV7-2,TRBJ2-4,TRBD1,CASSPGQNIQYF,TGTGCCAGCAGCCCGGGACAGAACATTCAGTACTTC
NA,15,TRBV7-2,TRBJ2-1,TRBD2,CASSARLAGAHEQFF,TGTGCCAGCAGCGCCCGACTAGCGGGAGCTCATGAGCAGTTCTTC